A single sample is the source of the 12 T cell receptor beta chains below, sequenced in a study of T cell responses to AZD1222 COVID-19 vaccine. Generated by immunoSEQ multiplex PCR, the TCRdb table keeps only in-frame clones and is missing some. This table holds about 83,000 clones, 85% to 95% found once. The specimen comprised peripheral blood, sampled on day 0 of MenACWY control vaccination. Receptors were obtained from an adult in good health.

The chain employs TRBV7-9 and TRBJ1-3; D not certain. This CDR3 has 15 residues. Germline V gives CDR1 SEHNR, CDR2 FQNEAQ (reference sequence). V lost 0 bases and J 4 bases, leaving 10 bases between the germline ends. The DNA for the CDR3 is TGTGCCAGCAGCTTAGCCCTCAAGTCGGGAAACACCATATATTTT. Translation gives CASSLALKSGNTIYF.

This chain links TRBV4-3 with TRBJ2-1; TRBD2 agrees at 7 bases. This CDR3 spans 15 amino acids. The germline V gene has CDR1 LGHNA and CDR2 YSLEER. J lost 2 bases, V lost 0 bases, and 1 base had no gene match. CDR3 nucleotide sequence: TGCGCCAGCAGCCAAGAACTAGCGACCTACAATGAGCAGTTCTTC. It is translated as CASSQELATYNEQFF.

This chain uses TRBV5-6 with TRBJ2-7; possibly TRBD1 for D (6 bases). This CDR3 has 16 amino acids. V was clipped by 0 bases and J by 2 bases, with 15 bases between them. Germline V gene sequence: CDR1 SGHDT, CDR2 YYEEEE. CDR3 in amino acids: CASSLVGRGQTYEQYF. The CDR3 nucleotides are TGTGCCAGCAGCTTGGTGGGCAGGGGACAAACCTACGAGCAGTACTTC.

In this sample, this clone turned up once. This chain links TRBV7-9 with TRBJ2-1; D might be TRBD2 (7 bases). V lost 10 bases, J lost 2 bases, and 18 bases lay in between. The CDR3 covers 15 residues. Germline V gene data show CDR1 as SEHNR and CDR2 as FQNEAQ (reference sequence). CDR3 sequence reads: CATGQGGGPYNEQFF. CDR3 DNA sequence: TGTGCCACGGGACAAGGGGGAGGGCCCTACAATGAGCAGTTCTTC.

The rearrangement uses TRBV4-3 and TRBJ2-5; D gene ambiguous. Germline V CDR1 and CDR2: LGHNA, YSLEER. V lost 1 base to trimming and J lost 2 bases, with 8 bases between them. CDR3 length: 14 amino acids. The CDR3 nucleotides read TGCGCCAGCAGCCAAGTGGGCGGACAAGAGACCCAGTACTTC. Translation: CASSQVGGQETQYF.

The J gene is TRBJ2-1, the V gene TRBV7-3; the D gene is possibly TRBD1 (6 bases). The germline gives CDR1 SGHTA, CDR2 FQGTGA. The CDR3 runs 16 residues. The V gene lost 4 bases and the J gene lost 2 bases, with 15 bases spanning the gap. The CDR3 loop is CASSSQGPAAYNEQFF. The DNA for the CDR3 is TGTGCCAGCAGCTCGCAGGGGCCGGCGGCCTACAATGAGCAGTTCTTC.

V usage is TRBV9 and J usage is TRBJ1-3, with 9 bases fitting TRBD1. CDR3 length: 18 residues. V was clipped by 0 bases and J by 0 bases; unmatched bases: 7. The germline CDR1 and CDR2 sequences are SGDLS and YYNGEE. The CDR3 DNA reads TGTGCCAGCAGCGTAGGGGGACAGGGTGCCCTCTCTGGAAACACCATATATTTT. Protein: CASSVGGQGALSGNTIYF. The full variable domain, with the rest looked up from reference TRBV9 and TRBJ1-3, is DSGVTQTPKHLITATGQRVTLRCSPRSGDLSVYWYQQSLDQGLQFLIQYYNGEERAKGNILERFSAQQFPDLHSELNLSSLELGDSALYFCASSVGGQGALSGNTIYFGEGSWLTVV.

The V call is TRBV6-5, the J call TRBJ1-1; D call uncertain. V was clipped by 1 base and J by 0 bases, with 9 bases between them. CDR3 length: 15 residues. Germline CDR1 and CDR2: MNHEY and SVGAGI. CDR3 residues: CASSYWRSVNTEAFF. CDR3 nucleotides: TGTGCCAGCAGTTACTGGAGATCGGTGAACACTGAAGCTTTCTTT.

This chain joins TRBV7-9 and TRBJ2-2; TRBD2 matches 8 bases. V lost 5 bases, J lost 4 bases, and 6 bases stayed unmatched. Germline-derived CDR1 and CDR2 are SEHNR and FQNEAQ (reference sequence). The CDR3 has 15 amino acids. DNA of the CDR3: TGTGCCAGCAGCCTTAGCGGGAAAGGCACCGGGGAGCTGTTTTTT. It encodes CASSLSGKGTGELFF.

CDR3 sequence (DNA): TGTGCCACGAAGAAACAGGAGGATAGCAATCAGCCCCAGCATTTT. Translation gives CATKKQEDSNQPQHF. The rearrangement links TRBV6-5 to TRBJ1-5; a weak D match, TRBD1 (5 bases). This CDR3 comprises 15 residues. V lost 10 bases to trimming and J lost 0 bases, with 16 bases between them. The germline V gene has CDR1 MNHEY and CDR2 SVGAGI.

This clone has a single count. The V gene is TRBV11-2, the J gene TRBJ2-2; 7 nucleotides agree with TRBD2. Trimming removed 1 base from V and 6 bases from J; junction bases left unmatched: 5. This CDR3 contains 15 residues. The germline gives CDR1 SGHAT, CDR2 FQNNGV. CDR3 nucleotides: TGTGCCAGCAGCTTAGTTGAGGGAGGGCCCGGGGAGCTGTTTTTT. Its protein is CASSLVEGGPGELFF. Full variable domain (rest looked up from reference TRBV11-2 and TRBJ2-2): EAGVAQSPRYKIIEKRQSVAFWCNPISGHATLYWYQQILGQGPKLLIQFQNNGVVDDSQLPKDRFSAERLKGVDSTLKIQPAKLEDSAVYLCASSLVEGGPGELFFGEGSRLTVL.

A remark on this clone: Relative to the germline gene, one junction end is altered; a read error may explain this. This chain uses TRBV2 with TRBJ1-2, with D possibly matching TRBD1 (5 bases). The V gene's germline CDR1 is SNHLY and CDR2 FYNNEI. This CDR3 has 12 residues. As DNA, the CDR3 is TGTGCCAGCAATGAAGGGGAGAGTGGCTACACCTTC. It translates to CASNEGESGYTF. Full variable domain (rest looked up from reference TRBV2 and TRBJ1-2): EPEVTQTPSHQVTQMGQEVILRCVPISNHLYFYWYRQILGQKVEFLVSFYNNEISEKSEIFDDQFSVERPDGSNFTLKIRSTKLEDSAMYFCASNEGESGYTFGSGTRLTVV.